These 3 T cell receptor beta chains were sequenced from one sample in a study of patients and donors after allogeneic stem cell transplantation. TCRdb used MiXCR to reprocess the RT-PCR reads, holding one entry per CDR3 protein. The profile shows hundreds of thousands of distinct CDR3 sequences, 16% of them singletons. Source material: blood, either unsorted or a sorted T cell fraction (not recorded which). The receptor source for this set is a human donor who was either an allogeneic HSCT recipient or a stem cell or donor lymphocyte infusion donor (not recorded which). It is not recorded whose cells these are; they may come from a transplant donor.

The chain has TRBV5-6 and TRBJ1-3; no reliable D call. The germline V and J ends were trimmed by 2 bases and 0 bases, with 9 bases remaining between them. The CDR3 runs 15 residues. Germline V gene lookup returns CDR1 SGHDT and CDR2 YYEEEE. The CDR3 coding sequence is TGTGCCAGCAGCTTTGAAACAGTCTCTGGAAACACCATATATTTT. It yields the protein CASSFETVSGNTIYF.

This clonotype has a handful of counts. The chain joins TRBV27 to TRBJ1-1, with D uncertain. V was pared by 5 bases and J by 4 bases, with 17 bases between. This CDR3 has 15 residues. Per germline, CDR1 MNHEY and CDR2 SMNVEV (reference sequence). The CDR3 protein is CASSLGPLLFTEAFF. CDR3 nucleotide sequence: TGTGCCAGCAGTCTAGGACCGTTGCTGTTCACTGAAGCTTTCTTT.

The chain recombines TRBV9 with TRBJ2-1; either TRBD1 or TRBD2 may supply D (6 bases each). Germline CDR1 SGDLS, CDR2 YYNGEE. Trimming shortened V by 0 bases and J by 9 bases, and 13 bases separated the two germline ends. CDR3 length equals 14 residues. CDR3 in amino acids: CASSVAGAHTEQFF. The CDR3, as DNA: TGTGCCAGCAGCGTAGCGGGGGCCCACACTGAGCAGTTCTTC. Together with reference TRBV9 and TRBJ2-1, the CDR3 gives the full variable domain: DSGVTQTPKHLITATGQRVTLRCSPRSGDLSVYWYQQSLDQGLQFLIQYYNGEERAKGNILERFSAQQFPDLHSELNLSSLELGDSALYFCASSVAGAHTEQFFGPGTRLTVL.